This TCR beta chain was recovered during a study of a mutant IDH1 vaccine in newly diagnosed glioma. As for the study in general: Treated patients comprised about 60% males and approximately 40% females, mean age approximately 42 years. Therapy received beforehand was radiotherapy, temozolomide, or both, with most patients given both. General study results and limits: Patients showed vaccine-induced immune responses at a rate of 90% to 95%.

Time point noted: baseline, week 1 (first vaccination visit). Specified treatment: pre-vaccination baseline after standard-of-care therapy. Generated by immunoSEQ multiplex PCR, the TCRdb table keeps only in-frame clones and is missing some. This table holds 35,000 to 40,000 clones, roughly 92% found once. CDR1 is MNHEY, CDR2 SVGAGI, per germline. The V and J ends lost 4 bases and 1 base, in that order; junction bases with no gene match: 9. The CDR3 has 16 amino acids. To note about this clone: Its specificity is unknown.

The sequence came from a man aged 18 to 30 with glioma. This chain joins TRBV6-5 and TRBJ1-2; 7 positions agree with TRBD1. This specimen was PBMCs, taken from a glioma patient treated with radiotherapy, temozolomide or both. The CDR3 DNA follows: TGTGCCAGCAGTTCCCTGGGACAGAGTCGTAACTATGGCTACACCTTC. Translating gives CASSSLGQSRNYGYTF.